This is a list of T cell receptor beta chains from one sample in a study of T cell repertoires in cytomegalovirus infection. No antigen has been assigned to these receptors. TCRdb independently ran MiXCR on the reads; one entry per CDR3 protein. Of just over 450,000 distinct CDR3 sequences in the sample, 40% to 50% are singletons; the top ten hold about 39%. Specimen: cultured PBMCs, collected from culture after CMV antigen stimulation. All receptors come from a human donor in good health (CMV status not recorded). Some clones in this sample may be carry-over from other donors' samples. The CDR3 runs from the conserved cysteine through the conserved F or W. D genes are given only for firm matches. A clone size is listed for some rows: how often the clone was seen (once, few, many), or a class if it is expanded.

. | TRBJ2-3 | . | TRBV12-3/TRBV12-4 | CASRDQGTDTQYF | TGTGCCAGCCGGGATCAGGGTACAGATACGCAGTATTTT
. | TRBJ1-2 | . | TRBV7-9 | CASSNGRNYGYTF | TGTGCCAGCAGTAACGGCAGAAACTATGGCTACACCTTC
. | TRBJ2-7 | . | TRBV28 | CASSLEYSYEQYF | TGTGCCAGCAGTTTAGAATACTCCTACGAGCAGTACTTC
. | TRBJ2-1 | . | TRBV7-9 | CASSYAGRGNEQFF | TGTGCCAGCAGCTACGCCGGGCGAGGCAATGAGCAGTTCTTC
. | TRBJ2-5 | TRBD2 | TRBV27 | CASSFRGTTQETQYF | TGTGCCAGCAGTTTCCGCGGGACTACCCAAGAGACCCAGTACTTC
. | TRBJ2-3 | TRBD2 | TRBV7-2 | CASSGIRRGVGRDTQYF | TGTGCCAGCAGCGGCATAAGGCGGGGGGTAGGTCGGGATACGCAGTATTTT
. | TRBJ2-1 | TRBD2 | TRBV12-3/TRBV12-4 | CASSFFRLATGDEQFF | TGTGCCAGCAGTTTCTTCCGACTAGCGACGGGGGATGAGCAGTTCTTC
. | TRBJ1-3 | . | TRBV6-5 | CASSEDGTRGAIYF | TGTGCCAGCAGTGAAGACGGGACCCGCGGCGCCATATATTTT
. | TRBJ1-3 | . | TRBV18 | CASTPAGAGNTIYF | TGTGCCAGCACCCCCGCGGGGGCTGGAAACACCATATATTTT
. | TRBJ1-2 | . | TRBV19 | CASSDTGYNYGYTF | TGTGCCTCCTCTGATACAGGGTATAACTATGGCTACACCTTC
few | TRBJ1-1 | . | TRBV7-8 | CASSSFPTGMGVWEAFF | TGTGCCAGCAGCTCCTTTCCCACAGGGATGGGGGTCTGGGAAGCTTTCTTT
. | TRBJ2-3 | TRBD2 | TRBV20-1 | CSARSRGLAGDLTDTQYF | TGCAGTGCTAGATCACGAGGATTAGCGGGGGACCTCACAGATACGCAGTATTTT
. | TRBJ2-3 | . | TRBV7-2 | CASRTDSDTQYF | TGTGCCAGCCGAACGGACTCAGATACGCAGTATTTT
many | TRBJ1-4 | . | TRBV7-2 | CASSPGPAHEKLFF | TGTGCCAGCAGCCCCGGGCCCGCCCATGAAAAACTGTTTTTT
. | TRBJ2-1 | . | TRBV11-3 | CASSKDETEQFF | TGTGCCAGCAGCAAAGACGAGACCGAGCAGTTCTTC
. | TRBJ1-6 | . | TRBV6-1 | CASSDRWQNNSPLHF | TGTGCCAGCAGTGACCGTTGGCAGAATAATTCACCCCTCCACTTT
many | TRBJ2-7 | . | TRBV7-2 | CASSLQRDWTAPYEQYF | TGTGCCAGCAGCTTGCAGCGCGACTGGACTGCTCCCTACGAGCAGTACTTC
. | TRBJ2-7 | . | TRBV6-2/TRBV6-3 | CASSPGVSVQYF | TGTGCCAGCAGCCCGGGCGTGAGTGTGCAGTACTTC